This T cell receptor (beta chain) was sequenced for a study of T cells in Graves' hyperthyroidism and ophthalmopathy. Points from the study as a whole: Blood also carried most thyroid clonotypes expanded above 0.001. The model forecast ophthalmopathy, anticipating it by a median roughly 6.5 months before onset.

Regions amplified from RNA transcripts were the TCR beta CDR3 regions. With the HTBI primer set, the TCR CDR3 went through a first round of RT-PCR. TCRdb reprocessed the multiplex PCR reads with MiXCR, giving one entry per CDR3 protein. In the table there are about 350,000 distinct CDR3 sequences, about 13% of which are singletons. V was clipped by 11 bases and J by 5 bases, with 13 bases between them. The length of the CDR3 is 12 residues. Germline loops: CDR1 MNHNS, CDR2 SASEGT. Disease lasting under 3 months, a NOSPECS grade of at least 4, and a Clinical Activity Score of at least 3 were features of the ophthalmopathy patients. Orbital computed tomography, thyroid ultrasound, serum thyroxine and TRAb, and clinical symptoms together informed the diagnoses. This clonotype has a count of ten or more. Its antigen is not known.

This chain uses TRBV6-1 with TRBJ2-1, with D tentatively TRBD2 (5 bases). The sequenced material came from blood. The TCR originated in a middle-aged woman with Graves' ophthalmopathy. Here the CDR3 DNA reads TGTGCCTCCACCCGGCGGGACAATGAGCAGTTCTTC. It yields the protein CASTRRDNEQFF.